This entry lists 9 T cell receptor beta chains sequenced from one sample in a study of cytomegalovirus exposure and HLA in healthy donors (dated by TCRdb to between 2016 and 2019). The library was prepared using the immunoSEQ multiplex PCR assay. For the multiplex PCR, a mixture combining 60 forward primers for TCR Vbeta segments and 13 reverse primers for TCR Jbeta segments was used. TCRdb stores this immuneACCESS table with in-frame sequences only. Part of the clones is absent; in the studies checked, under half of the shortfall reflects unresolved V genes, and no reason is known for the rest. This sample has around 100,000 clones in its table, and over 75% of those were observed once. The ten largest make up 5.4% of the sample. The sample comprised PBMCs. All receptors derive from a woman aged 25-40 years in good health and CMV-seropositive.

The chain recombines TRBV5-1 with TRBJ2-7, with 11 bases matching TRBD2. The germline V gene encodes CDR1 SGHRS and CDR2 YFSETQ. V gave up 1 base and J gave up 2 bases; unmatched junction bases: 8. The CDR3 is made up of 17 amino acids. This chain's CDR3 is CASSLRGTSGGTYEQYF. The CDR3, as DNA: TGCGCCAGCAGCTTGCGCGGTACTAGCGGGGGAACCTACGAGCAGTACTTC.

This chain connects TRBV19 to TRBJ2-7; 9 nucleotides line up with TRBD1. The CDR3 is 14 residues long. Germline-derived CDR1 and CDR2 are LNHDA and SQIVND (reference sequence). V was pared by 5 bases and J by 3 bases, with 5 bases of the junction left unmatched. CDR3 residues: CASSVGQGIYEQYF. The CDR3 nucleotides are TGTGCCAGTAGTGTGGGACAGGGAATCTACGAGCAGTACTTC.

This clone was picked up a small number of times. This chain connects TRBV7-5 to TRBJ2-3; TRBD2 is taken as the D call from the table, unchecked against the DNA. TRBV7-5 corresponds to a pseudogene. The CDR3 covers 15 residues. CDR3 protein: CARSHSGGGTDTQYF. In DNA, the CDR3 is TGTGCCAGAAGCCATTCGGGGGGTGGGACAGATACGCAGTATTTT.

The chain uses TRBV5-4 and TRBJ1-1; 10 bases line up with TRBD1. With 4 bases clipped from V and 4 bases from J, the junction kept 4 bases outside the gene matches. Germline values: CDR1 SGHNT, CDR2 YYREEE (reference sequence). The CDR3 is 14 residues long. The CDR3 region is CASSQDRGPTEAFF. The CDR3 DNA follows: TGTGCCAGCAGCCAAGACAGGGGGCCCACTGAAGCTTTCTTT.

This clone was seen more than once but under ten times. The chain uses TRBV30 and TRBJ1-1; perhaps TRBD1 as D (6 bases). Germline V gene sequence: CDR1 GTSNPN, CDR2 SVGIG (reference sequence). Trimming took off 7 bases at V and 1 base at J, with 25 bases between the two ends. The CDR3 consists of 17 residues. CDR3 amino acids: CALRQGSLRATNTEAFF. CDR3 nucleotides: TGTGCCTTACGGCAGGGGTCGCTACGGGCTACGAACACTGAAGCTTTCTTT.

The V and J genes are TRBV5-4 and TRBJ1-1, with TRBD1 matching 7 bases. CDR1 is SGHNT, CDR2 YYREEE, per germline (reference sequence). V was pared by 4 bases and J by 8 bases, with 8 bases of the junction left unmatched. The CDR3 has 13 amino acids. The CDR3 reads CASSPSDRLEAFF. The CDR3 DNA is TGTGCCAGCAGCCCTTCGGACAGGTTAGAAGCTTTCTTT.

The chain carries TRBV7-6 and TRBJ2-5; a weak D match, TRBD2 (6 bases). The DNA end is a closer match to TRBJ2-7, so the J assignment may be wrong. Germline V gene sequence: CDR1 SGHVS, CDR2 FNYEAQ. The CDR3 sequence is 12 residues long. Written as DNA, the CDR3 is TGTGCCAGCAGCCACCCGGGGGTCGAGCAGTACTTC. Translating gives CASSHPGVEQYF.

This clone was seen only once. V is TRBV9 and J is TRBJ1-3; possible D gene TRBD1, 6 bases. In germline, CDR1 is SGDLS, CDR2 YYNGEE. V was pared by 5 bases and J by 2 bases, with 8 bases between. The CDR3 runs to 13 residues. The CDR3 bases are TGTGCCAGCAGTACAGGGACTGGAAACACCATATATTTT. It specifies CASSTGTGNTIYF.

The V gene is TRBV30, the J gene TRBJ2-5; a weak D match, TRBD1 (6 bases). This CDR3 spans 14 amino acids. Germline V gene data show CDR1 as GTSNPN and CDR2 as SVGIG (reference sequence). The CDR3 DNA is TGTGCGGTGATCCCACAGGGAGAAAGGGAGACCCAGTACTTC. This sequence encodes CAVIPQGERETQYF.